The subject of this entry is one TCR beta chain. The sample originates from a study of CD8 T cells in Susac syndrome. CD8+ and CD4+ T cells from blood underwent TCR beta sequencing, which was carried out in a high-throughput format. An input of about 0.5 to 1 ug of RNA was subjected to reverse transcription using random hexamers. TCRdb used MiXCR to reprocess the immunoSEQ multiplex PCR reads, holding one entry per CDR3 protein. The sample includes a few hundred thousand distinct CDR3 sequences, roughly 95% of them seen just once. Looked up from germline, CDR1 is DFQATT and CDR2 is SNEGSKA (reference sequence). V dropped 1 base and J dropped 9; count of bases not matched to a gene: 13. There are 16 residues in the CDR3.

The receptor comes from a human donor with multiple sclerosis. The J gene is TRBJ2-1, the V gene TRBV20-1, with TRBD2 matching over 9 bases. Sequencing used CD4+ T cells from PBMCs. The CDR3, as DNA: TGCAGTGCTAGAGCAGGGCGGCTAGCGGGATTGGGTGAGCAGTTCTTC. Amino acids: CSARAGRLAGLGEQFF.